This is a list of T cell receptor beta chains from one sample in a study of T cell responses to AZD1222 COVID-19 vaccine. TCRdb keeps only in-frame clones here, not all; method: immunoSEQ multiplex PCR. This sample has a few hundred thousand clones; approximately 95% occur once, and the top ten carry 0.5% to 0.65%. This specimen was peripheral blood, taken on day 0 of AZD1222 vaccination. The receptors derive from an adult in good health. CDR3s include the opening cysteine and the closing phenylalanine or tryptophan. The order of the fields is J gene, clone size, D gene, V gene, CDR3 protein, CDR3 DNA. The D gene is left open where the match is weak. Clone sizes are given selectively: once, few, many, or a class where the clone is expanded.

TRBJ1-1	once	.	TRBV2	CASSGAAMNTEAFF	TGTGCCAGCAGTGGGGCAGCCATGAACACTGAAGCTTTCTTT
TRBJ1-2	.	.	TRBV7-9	CASSLAAREDYGYTF	TGTGCCAGCAGCTTAGCCGCCAGGGAGGACTATGGCTACACCTTC
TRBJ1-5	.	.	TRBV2	CASTSRVGNQPQHF	TGTGCCAGCACCAGCAGGGTGGGTAATCAGCCCCAGCATTTT
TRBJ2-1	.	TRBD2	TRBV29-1	CSGNGLAGKDEQFF	TGCAGCGGCAACGGACTAGCGGGAAAGGATGAGCAGTTCTTC
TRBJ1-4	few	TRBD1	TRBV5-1	CASSLEPGGLEKLFF	TGCGCCAGCAGCTTGGAGCCAGGGGGGTTGGAAAAACTGTTTTTT
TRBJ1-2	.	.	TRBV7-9	CASSLYEQYGYTF	TGTGCCAGCAGCTTATATGAACAGTATGGCTACACCTTC
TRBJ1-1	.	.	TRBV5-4	CASRNLQGTEAFF	TGTGCCAGCAGAAACCTCCAGGGCACTGAAGCTTTCTTT
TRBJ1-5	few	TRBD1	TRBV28	CASSLAPLGTGQNQPQHF	TGTGCCAGCAGTCTAGCGCCCCTCGGGACAGGGCAGAATCAGCCCCAGCATTTT
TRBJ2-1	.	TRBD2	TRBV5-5	CASSLVGLAEGEQFF	TGTGCCAGCAGCTTGGTAGGACTAGCAGAGGGTGAGCAGTTCTTC
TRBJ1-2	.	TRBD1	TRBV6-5	CASSYDREYGYTF	TGTGCCAGCAGTTACGACAGGGAATATGGCTACACCTTC
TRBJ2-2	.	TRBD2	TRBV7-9	CASSSRGYRGRLNTGELFF	TGTGCCAGCAGCTCCCGGGGGTATCGCGGGAGGCTGAACACCGGGGAGCTGTTTTTT
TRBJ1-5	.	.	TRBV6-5	CASRPGPSQPQHF	TGTGCCAGCAGGCCGGGACCCTCACAGCCCCAGCATTTT
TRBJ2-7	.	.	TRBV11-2	CASSFPLEDPGAYEQYF	TGTGCCAGCAGCTTTCCCCTTGAGGACCCAGGAGCCTACGAGCAGTACTTC
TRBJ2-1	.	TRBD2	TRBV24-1	CATSGSGRDEQFF	TGTGCCACCAGCGGTAGCGGGAGAGACGAGCAGTTCTTC
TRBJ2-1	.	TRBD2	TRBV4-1	CASSPRLAGDDEQFF	TGCGCCAGCAGCCCCCGACTAGCGGGAGACGATGAGCAGTTCTTC
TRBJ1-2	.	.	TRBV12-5	CASGRGGNYGYTF	TGTGCTAGTGGCCGGGGGGGGAACTATGGCTACACCTTC
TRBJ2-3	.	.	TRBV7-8	CASSLRDGTSTDTQYF	TGTGCCAGCAGCTTGCGGGACGGAACTAGCACAGATACGCAGTATTTT